The source of this T cell receptor beta chain is a study of tumor-infiltrating lymphocytes in oesophageal squamous cell carcinoma. This clonotype came up many times. TCRdb re-called the PCR reads with MiXCR, one entry per CDR3 protein. Here the sample spans tens of thousands of distinct CDR3 sequences, 35% to 45% being singletons. The ends were cut back, 8 bases at V and 1 base at J, with 9 bases in the middle. CDR1 is SGHTA, CDR2 FQGTGA, per germline. The length of the CDR3 is 13 residues. The chain couples TRBV7-3 to TRBJ2-1; D tentatively reads TRBD1 or TRBD2 (5 bases each). Specimen: esophageal tumor tissue. The receptor was isolated from a male donor with esophageal squamous cell carcinoma. The CDR3 loop reads CASGEGSYNEQFF. The CDR3 nucleotides read TGTGCCAGCGGTGAGGGGTCCTACAATGAGCAGTTCTTC.